This is a list of T cell receptor beta chains from one sample in a study of shared clonotypes between healthy human individuals. The method was immunoSEQ multiplex PCR; TCRdb's version includes in-frame clones alone and lacks a portion of them. This sample has roughly 2.1 million clones, with around 93% found just once. The specimen was naive CD8+ T cells from PBMCs. The receptors were sampled from a man between 18 and 29 years old in good health. Some clones in this sample may be carry-over from other donors' samples. The CDR3 runs from the conserved cysteine through the conserved F or W. The order of the fields is D gene, J gene, V gene, clone size, CDR3 protein, CDR3 DNA. D genes are given only for firm matches. Size values are once, few and many counts, or a class for expanded clones, and some rows have none.

d_gene: -; j_gene: TRBJ2-7; v_gene: TRBV7-9; abundance: -; CDR3aa: CASSLDGLYEQYF; CDR3nt: TGTGCCAGCAGCTTAGACGGTCTGTACGAGCAGTACTTC
d_gene: -; j_gene: TRBJ1-5; v_gene: TRBV7-9; abundance: -; CDR3aa: CASSAIDAGNQPQHF; CDR3nt: TGTGCCAGCAGCGCAATCGACGCAGGCAATCAGCCCCAGCATTTT
d_gene: -; j_gene: TRBJ1-1; v_gene: TRBV28; abundance: -; CDR3aa: CASPPPGQDTEAFF; CDR3nt: TGTGCCAGCCCCCCCCCGGGGCAGGACACTGAAGCTTTCTTT
d_gene: -; j_gene: TRBJ2-7; v_gene: TRBV9; abundance: -; CDR3aa: CASSVASGGGSYEQYF; CDR3nt: TGTGCCAGCAGCGTAGCCTCTGGAGGGGGCTCCTACGAGCAGTACTTC
d_gene: -; j_gene: TRBJ2-5; v_gene: TRBV7-6; abundance: -; CDR3aa: CASSLAYETQYF; CDR3nt: TGTGCCAGCAGCTTAGCGTACGAGACCCAGTACTTC
d_gene: TRBD1; j_gene: TRBJ1-5; v_gene: TRBV5-4; abundance: -; CDR3aa: CASNSTGGSQPQHF; CDR3nt: TGTGCCAGCAACAGTACAGGGGGCAGTCAGCCCCAGCATTTT
d_gene: TRBD1; j_gene: TRBJ2-7; v_gene: TRBV5-5; abundance: -; CDR3aa: CASSLYRGDYEQYF; CDR3nt: TGTGCCAGCAGCTTGTACAGGGGGGACTACGAGCAGTACTTC
d_gene: -; j_gene: TRBJ2-7; v_gene: TRBV29-1; abundance: -; CDR3aa: CSVVNSGHSYEQYF; CDR3nt: TGCAGCGTTGTTAATTCGGGACATAGCTACGAGCAGTACTTC
d_gene: TRBD2; j_gene: TRBJ2-7; v_gene: TRBV5-6; abundance: -; CDR3aa: CASSLSLLAGVYEQYF; CDR3nt: TGTGCCAGCAGCTTGTCTCTGTTAGCGGGAGTCTACGAGCAGTACTTC
d_gene: -; j_gene: TRBJ1-1; v_gene: TRBV28; abundance: -; CDR3aa: CASSLWTTEAFF; CDR3nt: TGTGCCAGCAGTTTATGGACAACTGAAGCTTTCTTT
d_gene: -; j_gene: TRBJ1-3; v_gene: TRBV13; abundance: -; CDR3aa: CASSFLGGNTIYF; CDR3nt: TGTGCCAGCAGCTTCTTAGGTGGAAACACCATATATTTT
d_gene: -; j_gene: TRBJ1-1; v_gene: TRBV4-1; abundance: -; CDR3aa: CASSQGFGGAFF; CDR3nt: TGCGCCAGCAGCCAAGGTTTCGGCGGAGCTTTCTTT
d_gene: TRBD1; j_gene: TRBJ2-7; v_gene: TRBV5-1; abundance: once; CDR3aa: CASEPGTGAYEQYF; CDR3nt: TGCGCCAGCGAGCCGGGGACAGGGGCCTACGAGCAGTACTTC
d_gene: -; j_gene: TRBJ2-5; v_gene: TRBV2; abundance: -; CDR3aa: CASSEGGAGETQYF; CDR3nt: TGTGCCAGCAGTGAAGGGGGGGCGGGTGAGACCCAGTACTTC
d_gene: -; j_gene: TRBJ2-3; v_gene: TRBV5-4; abundance: -; CDR3aa: CASSLRQPDTQYF; CDR3nt: TGTGCCAGCAGCTTGAGGCAGCCAGATACGCAGTATTTT
d_gene: -; j_gene: TRBJ2-3; v_gene: TRBV15; abundance: -; CDR3aa: CATSRGSGSTDTQYF; CDR3nt: TGTGCCACCAGCAGAGGCAGCGGGAGCACAGATACGCAGTATTTT
d_gene: -; j_gene: TRBJ2-7; v_gene: TRBV15; abundance: -; CDR3aa: CATSRDRTPEQYF; CDR3nt: TGTGCCACCAGCAGAGATCGAACACCCGAGCAGTACTTC
d_gene: TRBD1; j_gene: TRBJ2-7; v_gene: TRBV7-2; abundance: -; CDR3aa: CASSTIRTGGYEQYF; CDR3nt: TGTGCCAGCAGCACTATACGGACAGGGGGCTACGAGCAGTACTTC
d_gene: -; j_gene: TRBJ2-3; v_gene: TRBV11-2; abundance: -; CDR3aa: CASSLDPGGAGTDTQYF; CDR3nt: TGTGCCAGCAGCTTAGATCCCGGGGGCGCCGGCACAGATACGCAGTATTTT
d_gene: -; j_gene: TRBJ2-7; v_gene: TRBV5-1; abundance: once; CDR3aa: CASTGVTYEQYF; CDR3nt: TGCGCCAGCACCGGAGTAACCTACGAGCAGTACTTC
d_gene: TRBD1; j_gene: TRBJ2-3; v_gene: TRBV9; abundance: -; CDR3aa: CASSPRTGKSTDTQYF; CDR3nt: TGTGCCAGCAGCCCGAGGACAGGGAAAAGCACAGATACGCAGTATTTT
d_gene: -; j_gene: TRBJ1-2; v_gene: TRBV9; abundance: -; CDR3aa: CASSVDVSGSANYGYTF; CDR3nt: TGTGCCAGCAGCGTAGATGTGTCAGGGAGCGCTAACTATGGCTACACCTTC
d_gene: -; j_gene: TRBJ2-7; v_gene: TRBV6-6; abundance: -; CDR3aa: CASSSSRISYEQYF; CDR3nt: TGTGCCAGCAGTTCCTCACGGATCTCCTACGAGCAGTACTTC
d_gene: TRBD1; j_gene: TRBJ2-7; v_gene: TRBV5-1; abundance: -; CDR3aa: CASSLPGQDYEQYF; CDR3nt: TGCGCCAGCAGCTTGCCCGGACAGGACTACGAGCAGTACTTC
d_gene: TRBD1; j_gene: TRBJ1-3; v_gene: TRBV7-6; abundance: -; CDR3aa: CASSGRDRGYTIYF; CDR3nt: TGTGCCAGCAGCGGCCGGGACAGGGGCTACACCATATATTTT
d_gene: TRBD1; j_gene: TRBJ2-5; v_gene: TRBV27; abundance: -; CDR3aa: CASSPKQGVETQYF; CDR3nt: TGTGCCAGCAGTCCAAAACAGGGGGTTGAGACCCAGTACTTC
d_gene: -; j_gene: TRBJ1-3; v_gene: TRBV10-3; abundance: -; CDR3aa: CAIGETVGNTIYF; CDR3nt: TGTGCCATCGGCGAAACCGTGGGAAACACCATATATTTT
d_gene: -; j_gene: TRBJ1-5; v_gene: TRBV4-1; abundance: -; CDR3aa: CASSQEVHQPQHF; CDR3nt: TGCGCCAGCAGCCAAGAGGTCCATCAGCCCCAGCATTTT
d_gene: -; j_gene: TRBJ1-1; v_gene: TRBV28; abundance: -; CDR3aa: CASSLRQVYTEAFF; CDR3nt: TGTGCCAGCAGTTTAAGGCAGGTGTACACTGAAGCTTTCTTT
d_gene: -; j_gene: TRBJ2-6; v_gene: TRBV7-8; abundance: -; CDR3aa: CASSHRALSGANVLTF; CDR3nt: TGTGCCAGCAGCCACCGAGCGCTCTCTGGGGCCAACGTCCTGACTTTC
d_gene: -; j_gene: TRBJ1-5; v_gene: TRBV7-2; abundance: -; CDR3aa: CASSSRRGTQGNQPQHF; CDR3nt: TGTGCCAGCAGCTCCCGGCGGGGGACACAGGGTAATCAGCCCCAGCATTTT